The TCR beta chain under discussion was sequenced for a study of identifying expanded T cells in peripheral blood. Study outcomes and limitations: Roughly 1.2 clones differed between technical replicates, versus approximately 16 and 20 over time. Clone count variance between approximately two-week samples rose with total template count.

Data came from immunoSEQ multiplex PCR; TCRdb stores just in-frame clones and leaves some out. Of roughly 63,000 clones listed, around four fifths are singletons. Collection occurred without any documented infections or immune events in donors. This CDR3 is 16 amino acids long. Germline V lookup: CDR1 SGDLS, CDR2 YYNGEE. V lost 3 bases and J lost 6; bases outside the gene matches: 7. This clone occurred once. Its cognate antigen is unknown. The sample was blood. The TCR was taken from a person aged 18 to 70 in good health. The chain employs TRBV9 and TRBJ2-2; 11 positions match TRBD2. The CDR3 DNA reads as TGTGCCAGCAGCGAGGGGACTAGCGGTAACGCCGGGGAGCTGTTTTTT. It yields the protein CASSEGTSGNAGELFF.